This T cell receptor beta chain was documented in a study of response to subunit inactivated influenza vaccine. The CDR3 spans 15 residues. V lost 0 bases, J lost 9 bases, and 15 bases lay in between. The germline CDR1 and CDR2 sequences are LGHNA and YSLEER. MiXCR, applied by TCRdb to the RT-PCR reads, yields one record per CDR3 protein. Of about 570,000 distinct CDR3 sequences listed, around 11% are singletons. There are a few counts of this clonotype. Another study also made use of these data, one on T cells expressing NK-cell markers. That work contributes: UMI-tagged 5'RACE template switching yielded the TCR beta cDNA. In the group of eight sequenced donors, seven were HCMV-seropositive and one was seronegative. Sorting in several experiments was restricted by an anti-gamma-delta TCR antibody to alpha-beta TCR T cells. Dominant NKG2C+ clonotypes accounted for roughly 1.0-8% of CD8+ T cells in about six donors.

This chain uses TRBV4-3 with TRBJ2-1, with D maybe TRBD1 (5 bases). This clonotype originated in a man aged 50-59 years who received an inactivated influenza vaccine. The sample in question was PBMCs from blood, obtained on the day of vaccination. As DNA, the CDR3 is TGCGCCAGCAGCCAAGATAGGCCCCATCAGGGTGAGCAGTTCTTC. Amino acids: CASSQDRPHQGEQFF.